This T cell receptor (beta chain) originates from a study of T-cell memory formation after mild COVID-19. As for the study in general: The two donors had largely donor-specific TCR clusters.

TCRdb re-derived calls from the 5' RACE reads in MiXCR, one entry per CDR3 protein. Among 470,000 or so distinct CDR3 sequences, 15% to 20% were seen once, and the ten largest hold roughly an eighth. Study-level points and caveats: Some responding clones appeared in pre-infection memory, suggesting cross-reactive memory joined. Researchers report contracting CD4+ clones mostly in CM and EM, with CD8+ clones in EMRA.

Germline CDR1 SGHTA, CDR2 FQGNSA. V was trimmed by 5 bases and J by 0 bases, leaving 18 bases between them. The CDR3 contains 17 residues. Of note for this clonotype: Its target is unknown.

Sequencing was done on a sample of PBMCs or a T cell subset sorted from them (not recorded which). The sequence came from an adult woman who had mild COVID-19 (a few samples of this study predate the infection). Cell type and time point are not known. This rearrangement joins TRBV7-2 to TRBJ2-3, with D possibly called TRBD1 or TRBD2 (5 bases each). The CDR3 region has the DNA TGTGCCAGCAGCAAGAGGGGCCGCAGCGTTAGCACAGATACGCAGTATTTT. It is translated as CASSKRGRSVSTDTQYF.